This T cell receptor (beta chain) originates from a study of vaccination effects on CD4 cells after COVID-19. In its sample, this clone was seen a few times. Its antigen remains unknown. Only in-frame clones appear in the TCRdb table, and some are missing; sequencing was by immunoSEQ multiplex PCR. The sample lists tens of thousands of clones, under 85% occurring once. CD4+ T cell isolation took place after approximately 11 days of culture. The germline CDR1 and CDR2 sequences are SGHRS and YFSETQ. Trimming cost V 1 base and J 2 bases; bases outside gene matches: 10. This CDR3 spans 19 amino acids. V and J are TRBV5-1 and TRBJ2-6; 9 bases map to TRBD1. This sequence originates from a human donor who had a prior SARS-CoV-2 infection. The sequences come from CD4+ T cells from PBMCs cultured without peptide, collected before COVID-19 vaccination. This CDR3 reads CASSLRTGETATGANVLTF. The CDR3 DNA sequence: TGCGCCAGCAGCTTGAGGACAGGGGAAACGGCGACTGGGGCCAACGTCCTGACTTTC.